This TCR beta chain was found in a study of Graves' ophthalmopathy and Graves' hyperthyroidism. At the level of the study: The study drew peripheral blood at initial diagnosis, before any treatment.

This clonotype came up many times. Researchers took RNA transcripts and amplified TCR beta CDR3 regions from them. HTBI primers were employed in first-round RT-PCR, then a second-round multiplex PCR followed. TCRdb reanalysed the multiplex PCR reads using MiXCR and keeps one entry per CDR3 protein. This sample carries under 20,000 distinct CDR3 sequences, 45% to 55% of them seen once, and the ten largest clones take about 25%. CDR3 length: 14 residues. Germline CDR1 is DFQATT and CDR2 is SNEGSKA (reference sequence). V gave up 0 bases and J gave up 5 bases, with 11 bases separating them. The TCR originated in a middle-aged woman with stable Graves' hyperthyroidism. The sequenced sample was peripheral blood. The gene calls are TRBV20-1 and TRBJ1-5; TRBD1 is a possible D gene (6 bases). The CDR3 reads CSARDGGYYQPQHF. In DNA form, the CDR3 reads TGCAGTGCTAGAGACGGGGGCTACTATCAGCCCCAGCATTTT.